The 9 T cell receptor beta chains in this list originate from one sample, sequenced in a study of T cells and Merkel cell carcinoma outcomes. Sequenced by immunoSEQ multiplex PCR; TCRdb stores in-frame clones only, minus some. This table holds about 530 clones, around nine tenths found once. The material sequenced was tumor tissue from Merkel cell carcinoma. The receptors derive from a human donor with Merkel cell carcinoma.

CDR3 sequence (DNA): TGTGCCAGCAGCCTTGCCCTTGGGGGAAACACTGAAGCTTTCTTT. Amino acids: CASSLALGGNTEAFF. The V call is TRBV14, the J call TRBJ1-1; possibly TRBD1 for D (5 bases). CDR1 and CDR2 from the germline V gene are SGHDN and FVKESK. This CDR3 is 15 amino acids long. V was trimmed by 4 bases and J by 2 bases, leaving 14 bases between them.

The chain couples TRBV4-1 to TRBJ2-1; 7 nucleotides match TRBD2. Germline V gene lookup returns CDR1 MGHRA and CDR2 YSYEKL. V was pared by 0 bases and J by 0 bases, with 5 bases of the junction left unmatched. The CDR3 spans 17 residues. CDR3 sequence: CASSQDGGRSSYNEQFF. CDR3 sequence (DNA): TGCGCCAGCAGCCAAGACGGGGGGAGGAGCTCCTACAATGAGCAGTTCTTC.

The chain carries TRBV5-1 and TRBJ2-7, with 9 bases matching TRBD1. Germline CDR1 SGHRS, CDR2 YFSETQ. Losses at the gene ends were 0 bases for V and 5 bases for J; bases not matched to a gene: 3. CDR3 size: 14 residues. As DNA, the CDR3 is TGCGCCAGCAGCTTGGCAACAGGGGGCGACGAGCAGTACTTC. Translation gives CASSLATGGDEQYF.

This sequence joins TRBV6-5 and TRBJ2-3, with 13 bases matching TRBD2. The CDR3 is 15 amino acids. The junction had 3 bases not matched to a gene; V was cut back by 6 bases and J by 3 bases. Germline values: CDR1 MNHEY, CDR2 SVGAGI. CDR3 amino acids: CASRSGLAGTDTQYF. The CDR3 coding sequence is TGTGCCAGCAGGTCGGGACTAGCGGGAACAGATACGCAGTATTTT.

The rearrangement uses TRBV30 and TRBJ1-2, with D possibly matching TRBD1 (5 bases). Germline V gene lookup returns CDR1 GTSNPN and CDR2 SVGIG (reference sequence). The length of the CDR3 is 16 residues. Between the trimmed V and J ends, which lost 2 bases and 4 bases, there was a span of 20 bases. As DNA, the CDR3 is TGTGCCTGGAGTATAAAGGGACTCCTCGACCTCTATGGCTACACCTTC. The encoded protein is CAWSIKGLLDLYGYTF.

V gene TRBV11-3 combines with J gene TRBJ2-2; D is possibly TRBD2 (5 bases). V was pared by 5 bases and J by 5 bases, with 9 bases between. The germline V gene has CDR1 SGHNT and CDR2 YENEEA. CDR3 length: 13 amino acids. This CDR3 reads CASSPRGTGELFF. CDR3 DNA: TGTGCCAGCAGCCCCCGGGGAACCGGGGAGCTGTTTTTT.

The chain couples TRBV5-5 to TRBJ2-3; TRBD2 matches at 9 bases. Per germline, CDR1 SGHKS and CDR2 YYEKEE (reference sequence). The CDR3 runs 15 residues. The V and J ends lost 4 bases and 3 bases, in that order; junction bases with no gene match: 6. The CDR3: CASSEGLAWTDTQYF. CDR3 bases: TGTGCCAGCAGCGAGGGACTAGCTTGGACAGATACGCAGTATTTT.

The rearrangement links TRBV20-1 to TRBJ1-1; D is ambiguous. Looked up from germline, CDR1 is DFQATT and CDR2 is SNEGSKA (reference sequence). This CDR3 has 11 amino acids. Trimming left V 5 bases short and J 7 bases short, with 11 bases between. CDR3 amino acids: CSALGPNEAFF. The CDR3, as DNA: TGCAGTGCTCTAGGACCCAATGAAGCTTTCTTT.

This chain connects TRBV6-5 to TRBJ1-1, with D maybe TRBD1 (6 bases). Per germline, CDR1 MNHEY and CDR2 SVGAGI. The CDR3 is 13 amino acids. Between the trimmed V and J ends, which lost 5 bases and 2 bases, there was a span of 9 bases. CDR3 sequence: CASSLQGNTEAFF. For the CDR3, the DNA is TGTGCCAGCAGTCTACAGGGAAACACTGAAGCTTTCTTT.